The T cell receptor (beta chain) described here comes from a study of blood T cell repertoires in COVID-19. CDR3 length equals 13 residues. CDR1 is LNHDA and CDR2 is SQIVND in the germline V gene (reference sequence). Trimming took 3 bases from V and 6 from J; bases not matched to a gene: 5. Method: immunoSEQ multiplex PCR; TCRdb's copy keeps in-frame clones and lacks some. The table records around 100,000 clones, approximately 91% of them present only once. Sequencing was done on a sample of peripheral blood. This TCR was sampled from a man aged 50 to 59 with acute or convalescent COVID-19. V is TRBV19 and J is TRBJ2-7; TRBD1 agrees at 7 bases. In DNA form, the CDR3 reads TGTGCCAGTAGTATTTCCAGGGACAGCGAGCAGTACTTC. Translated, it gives CASSISRDSEQYF.